Given below is one T cell receptor beta chain in context. Clones were sequenced by immunoSEQ multiplex PCR, and TCRdb holds only the in-frame ones, with some missing. Here the sample spans about 92,000 clones, around nine tenths being singletons. The data are from a study of blood T cell repertoires in COVID-19. This CDR3 spans 12 amino acids. The junction had 2 bases not matched to a gene; V was cut back by 6 bases and J by 7 bases. The germline V gene has CDR1 SGHNT and CDR2 YENEEA. The rearrangement joins TRBV11-3 to TRBJ1-1, with TRBD1 matching 10 bases. The origin of this receptor is an older woman with COVID-19, enrolled during active disease. Input material: peripheral blood. CDR3 DNA: TGTGCCAGCAGTTGGACAGGGGGTGAAGCTTTCTTT. Amino acid sequence: CASSWTGGEAFF.